The sequence of this T cell receptor (beta chain) was determined in a study of blood T cell repertoires in COVID-19. Study information: From the United States, Italy and Spain came samples of acute and convalescent COVID-19. PBMCs, B-cell-depleted T cells, or T cells were the source of the cDNA or gDNA that made up the material.

Original data processing: The assay estimated nucleated cells by amplifying reference gene primers. The method was immunoSEQ multiplex PCR; TCRdb's version includes in-frame clones alone and lacks a portion of them. That table is the source of V, J and clone size, and D and trimming were worked out from the DNA. Of about 100,000 clones in the sample, around four fifths are singletons; the top ten hold roughly an eighth. The CDR3 has 16 amino acids. The germline gives CDR1 KGHDR, CDR2 SFDVKD. V trimming: 7 bases; J trimming: 3 bases; junction bases outside the gene matches: 6. V gene TRBV24-1 combines with J gene TRBJ2-2; 11 bases are a match to TRBD1. This clonotype originated in a man aged 45 to 65 with active or convalescent COVID-19. Sample: peripheral blood. In DNA form, the CDR3 reads TGTGCCACCAGGGGGACAGGGGGAAGTCACACCGGGGAGCTGTTTTTT. Residues: CATRGTGGSHTGELFF.